Given below is one T cell receptor beta chain in context. These data originate in a study of blood T cell repertoires in COVID-19. Germline CDR1 is MGHRA and CDR2 is YSYEKL. The CDR3 has 17 residues. V lost 1 base, J lost 0 bases, and 6 bases stayed unmatched. Profiled with immunoSEQ multiplex PCR; TCRdb holds only in-frame clones, not every one. The table lists some 390,000 clones, roughly 86% of them singletons, with about 2.1% in the top ten. The receptor was isolated from a woman aged 60-75 years with COVID-19, enrolled during active disease. The chain combines TRBV4-1 with TRBJ1-3, with 7 bases matching TRBD1. The sample was peripheral blood. The CDR3 DNA is TGCGCCAGCAGCCAAGGGGACAGAAAAGGCTCTGGAAACACCATATATTTT. Amino acid sequence: CASSQGDRKGSGNTIYF.